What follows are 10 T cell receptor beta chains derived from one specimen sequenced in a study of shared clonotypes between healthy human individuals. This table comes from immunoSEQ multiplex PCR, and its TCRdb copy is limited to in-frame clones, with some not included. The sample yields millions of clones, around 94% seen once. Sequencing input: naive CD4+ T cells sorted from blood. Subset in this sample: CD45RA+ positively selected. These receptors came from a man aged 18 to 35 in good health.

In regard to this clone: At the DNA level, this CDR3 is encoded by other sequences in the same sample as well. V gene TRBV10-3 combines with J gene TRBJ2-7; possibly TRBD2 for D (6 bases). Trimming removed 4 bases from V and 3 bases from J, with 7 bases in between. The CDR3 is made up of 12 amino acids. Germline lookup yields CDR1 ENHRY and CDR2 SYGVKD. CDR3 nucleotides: TGTGCCATCAGTGGCGGGGTCTACGAGCAGTACTTC. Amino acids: CAISGGVYEQYF.

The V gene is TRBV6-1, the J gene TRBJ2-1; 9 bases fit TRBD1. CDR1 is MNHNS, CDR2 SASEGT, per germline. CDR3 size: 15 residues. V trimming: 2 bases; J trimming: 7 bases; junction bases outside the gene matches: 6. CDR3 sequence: CASSELGTGWNEQFF. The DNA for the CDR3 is TGTGCCAGCAGTGAATTGGGGACAGGGTGGAATGAGCAGTTCTTC.

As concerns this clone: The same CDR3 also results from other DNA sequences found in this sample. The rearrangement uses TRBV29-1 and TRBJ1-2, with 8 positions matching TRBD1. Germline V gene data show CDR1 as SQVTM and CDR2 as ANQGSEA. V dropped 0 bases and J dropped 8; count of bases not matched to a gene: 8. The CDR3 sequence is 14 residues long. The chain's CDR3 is CSVEEGQGLRGYTF. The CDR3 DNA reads TGCAGCGTTGAAGAAGGACAGGGCTTGCGGGGCTACACCTTC.

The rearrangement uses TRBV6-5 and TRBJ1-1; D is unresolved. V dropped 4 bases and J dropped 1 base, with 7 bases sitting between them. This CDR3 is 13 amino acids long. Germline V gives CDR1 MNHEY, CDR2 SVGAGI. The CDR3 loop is CASSFGSNTEAFF. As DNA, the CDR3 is TGTGCCAGCAGTTTTGGGTCGAACACTGAAGCTTTCTTT.

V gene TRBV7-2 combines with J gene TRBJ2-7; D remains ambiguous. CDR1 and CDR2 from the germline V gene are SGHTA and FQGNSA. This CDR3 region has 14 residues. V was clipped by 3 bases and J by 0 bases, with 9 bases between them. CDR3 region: CASSFGPSSYEQYF. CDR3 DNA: TGTGCCAGCAGCTTTGGTCCCAGCTCCTACGAGCAGTACTTC. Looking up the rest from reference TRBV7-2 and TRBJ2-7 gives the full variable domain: GAGVSQSPSNKVTEKGKDVELRCDPISGHTALYWYRQSLGQGLEFLIYFQGNSAPDKSGLPSDRFSAERTGGSVSTLTIQRTQQEDSAVYLCASSFGPSSYEQYFGPGTRLTVT.

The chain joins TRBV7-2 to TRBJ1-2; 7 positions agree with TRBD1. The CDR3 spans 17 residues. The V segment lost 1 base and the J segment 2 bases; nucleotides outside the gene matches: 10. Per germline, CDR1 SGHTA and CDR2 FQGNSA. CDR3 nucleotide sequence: TGTGCCAGCAGCTTAGGGTTTTGGCAGGGGGAGAACTATGGCTACACCTTC. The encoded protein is CASSLGFWQGENYGYTF.

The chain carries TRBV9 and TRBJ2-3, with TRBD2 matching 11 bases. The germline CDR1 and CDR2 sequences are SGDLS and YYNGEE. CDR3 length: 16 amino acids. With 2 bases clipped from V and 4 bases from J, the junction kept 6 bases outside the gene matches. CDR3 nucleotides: TGTGCCAGCAGCGTTAGAACTAGCGGGAGCGCAGATACGCAGTATTTT. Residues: CASSVRTSGSADTQYF.

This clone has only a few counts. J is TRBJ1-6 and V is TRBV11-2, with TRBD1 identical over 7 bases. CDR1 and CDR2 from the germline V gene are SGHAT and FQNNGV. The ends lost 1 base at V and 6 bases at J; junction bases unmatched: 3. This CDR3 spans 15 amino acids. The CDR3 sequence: CASSLGGQPNSPLHF. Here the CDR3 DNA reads TGTGCCAGCAGCTTAGGGGGACAGCCTAATTCACCCCTCCACTTT. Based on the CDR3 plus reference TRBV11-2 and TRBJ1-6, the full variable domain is EAGVAQSPRYKIIEKRQSVAFWCNPISGHATLYWYQQILGQGPKLLIQFQNNGVVDDSQLPKDRFSAERLKGVDSTLKIQPAKLEDSAVYLCASSLGGQPNSPLHFGNGTRLTVT.

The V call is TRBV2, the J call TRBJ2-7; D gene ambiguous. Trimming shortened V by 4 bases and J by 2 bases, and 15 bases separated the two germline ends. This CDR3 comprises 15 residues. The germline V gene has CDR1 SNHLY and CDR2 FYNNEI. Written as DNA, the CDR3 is TGTGCCAGCAGTGTGTTAAGCACGGTGGCCTACGAGCAGTACTTC. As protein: CASSVLSTVAYEQYF.

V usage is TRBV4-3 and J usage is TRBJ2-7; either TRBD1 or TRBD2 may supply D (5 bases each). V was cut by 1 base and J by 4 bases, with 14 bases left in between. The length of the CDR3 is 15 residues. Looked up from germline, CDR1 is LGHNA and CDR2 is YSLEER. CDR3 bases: TGCGCCAGCAGCCAAGCAGAGGGGCCAGTTTACGAGCAGTACTTC. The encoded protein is CASSQAEGPVYEQYF.